The 31 T cell receptor beta chains below were found in one sample sequenced in a study of monozygotic twins with inflammatory bowel disease. TCRdb re-analyzed the 5' RACE reads; it lists each CDR3 protein once, without DNA. The repertoire table contains over 120,000 distinct CDR3 sequences. The sequencing sample was made of blood. The receptors come from a human donor with ulcerative colitis or Crohn's disease, or a healthy co-twin of an affected twin (not recorded which).

This CDR3 is CASSPTVEGALEQYF. The chain couples TRBV3-1 to TRBJ2-7; there is no DNA to check the TCRdb D call of TRBD1. This CDR3 is built from 15 residues. The V gene's germline CDR1 is LGHDT and CDR2 YNNKEL (reference sequence).

The genes are TRBV5-6 and TRBJ2-5; TCRdb's assignment of TRBD2 cannot be checked, as there is no DNA. The CDR3 sequence is 15 residues long. The V gene's germline CDR1 is SGHDT and CDR2 YYEEEE. The CDR3: CASSLGGVYQATQYF.

V and J are TRBV29-1 and TRBJ2-7; there is no DNA to check the TCRdb D call of TRBD1. Looked up from germline, CDR1 is SQVTM and CDR2 is ANQGSEA. The length of the CDR3 is 14 residues. CDR3 residues: CSVETGGHSYEQYF.

This chain connects TRBV20-1 to TRBJ2-1; lacking DNA, the TRBD1 call made by TCRdb goes unchecked. The CDR3 spans 12 residues. The germline V gene has CDR1 DFQATT and CDR2 SNEGSKA (reference sequence). The CDR3 is CSLGRGDNEQFF.

This rearrangement joins TRBV12-3 or TRBV12-4 to TRBJ2-7; TCRdb designates TRBD2, a call that cannot be tested without DNA. The CDR3 loop spans 18 amino acids. This chain's CDR3 is CASSLAGLAGNPTYEQYF.

This chain uses TRBV15 with TRBJ1-2; TCRdb's D gene call, TRBD1, goes unchecked for lack of DNA. Germline lookup yields CDR1 LNHNV and CDR2 YYDKDF (reference sequence). The CDR3 covers 16 residues. CDR3 protein: CATSRDRTGGEDGYTF. Looking up the rest from reference TRBV15 and TRBJ1-2 gives the full variable domain: DAMVIQNPRYQVTQFGKPVTLSCSQTLNHNVMYWYQQKSSQAPKLLFHYYDKDFNNEADTPDNFQSRRPNTSFCFLDIRSPGLGDTAMYLCATSRDRTGGEDGYTFGSGTRLTVV.

The chain links TRBV7-3 to TRBJ2-7; TCRdb calls TRBD2, which cannot be checked without DNA. Germline V gene lookup returns CDR1 SGHTA and CDR2 FQGTGA. The CDR3 is made up of 14 amino acids. CDR3 sequence: CASSRSGTSGEQYF.

The chain recombines TRBV4-2 with TRBJ1-2. Germline-derived CDR1 and CDR2 are LGHNA and YNFKEQ. This CDR3 comprises 15 residues. The CDR3 is CASSQDRMGNYGYTF.

This chain links TRBV10-3 with TRBJ2-6; lacking DNA, the TRBD1 call made by TCRdb goes unchecked. Germline V gene sequence: CDR1 ENHRY, CDR2 SYGVKD. The CDR3 covers 16 residues. The CDR3 protein is CAIKEGENSGANVLTF.

The chain carries TRBV24-1 and TRBJ2-7; the TRBD1 assignment by TCRdb is unverifiable without DNA. The CDR3 extends over 15 amino acids. The V gene's germline CDR1 is KGHDR and CDR2 SFDVKD. This chain's CDR3 is CATSDFKDNNYEQYF.

The chain joins TRBV10-3 to TRBJ2-7; without DNA, the TCRdb call of TRBD1 cannot be checked. The CDR3 is 12 amino acids. Germline-derived CDR1 and CDR2 are ENHRY and SYGVKD. CDR3 sequence: CAISLQAYEQYF.

V usage is TRBV5-4 and J usage is TRBJ2-3; TCRdb designates TRBD2, a call that cannot be tested without DNA. The CDR3 is made up of 16 amino acids. Germline V CDR1 and CDR2: SGHNT, YYREEE (reference sequence). CDR3: CASSFAGGTSTDTQYF.

The CDR3 region is CSAPQPGRNTEAFF. This chain links TRBV20-1 with TRBJ1-1; TCRdb returns TRBD1, unconfirmable since there is no DNA. The CDR3 covers 14 residues. The germline gives CDR1 DFQATT, CDR2 SNEGSKA (reference sequence).

This chain links TRBV7-8 with TRBJ2-1; TCRdb designates TRBD2, a call that cannot be tested without DNA. Looked up from germline, CDR1 is SGHVS and CDR2 is FQNEAQ. This CDR3 spans 15 amino acids. The CDR3 spells CASSVRDSLSNEQFF. The whole variable domain, remainder taken from reference TRBV7-8 and TRBJ2-1, is GAGVSQSPRYKVAKRGQDVALRCDPISGHVSLFWYQQALGQGPEFLTYFQNEAQLDKSGLPSDRFFAERPEGSVSTLKIQRTQQEDSAVYLCASSVRDSLSNEQFFGPGTRLTVL.

The chain links TRBV20-1 to TRBJ1-5; the TCRdb call, TRBD1, lacks DNA for checking. Per germline, CDR1 DFQATT and CDR2 SNEGSKA (reference sequence). The CDR3 extends over 15 amino acids. The CDR3 is CSARDQGRGSQPQHF.

The rearrangement uses TRBV7-2 and TRBJ1-5. The CDR3 has 15 amino acids. Germline CDR1 is SGHTA and CDR2 is FQGNSA. The CDR3 spells CASSLEGTNSRPQHF.

The chain joins TRBV13 to TRBJ2-6; TCRdb selects TRBD1, and the lack of DNA leaves this call unchecked. Germline V CDR1 and CDR2: PRHDT, FYEKMQ (reference sequence). CDR3 length: 16 residues. CDR3 sequence reads: CASSLESGAGANVLTF.

The chain joins TRBV15 to TRBJ1-2. Germline CDR1 LNHNV, CDR2 YYDKDF (reference sequence). The CDR3 loop spans 14 amino acids. This CDR3 is CATSRETTNYGYTF.

The chain's CDR3 is CASNFGTSGTYEQYF. V gene TRBV2 combines with J gene TRBJ2-7; the TCRdb call, TRBD2, lacks DNA for checking. Looked up from germline, CDR1 is SNHLY and CDR2 is FYNNEI. The CDR3 is made up of 15 amino acids. The full variable domain, in which reference TRBV2 and TRBJ2-7 provide the parts outside the CDR3, is EPEVTQTPSHQVTQMGQEVILRCVPISNHLYFYWYRQILGQKVEFLVSFYNNEISEKSEIFDDQFSVERPDGSNFTLKIRSTKLEDSAMYFCASNFGTSGTYEQYFGPGTRLTVT.

V usage is TRBV5-6 and J usage is TRBJ1-1. The CDR3 has 15 amino acids. The germline CDR1 and CDR2 sequences are SGHDT and YYEEEE. The CDR3 loop is CASSWRRILNTEAFF.

The chain has TRBV5-1 and TRBJ2-2; the D call from TCRdb, TRBD2, cannot be confirmed without DNA. CDR1 and CDR2 from the germline V gene are SGHRS and YFSETQ. CDR3 length: 17 residues. CDR3 amino acids: CASSLGGRPANTGELFF.

The chain combines TRBV7-9 with TRBJ1-4; checking the TCRdb D call of TRBD1 is not possible without DNA. The germline V gene encodes CDR1 SEHNR and CDR2 FQNEAQ (reference sequence). The CDR3 has 13 residues. CDR3 in amino acids: CASSPGIGEKLFF.

V is TRBV25-1 and J is TRBJ2-5. The CDR3 runs to 11 residues. CDR1 and CDR2 from the germline V gene are MGHDK and SYGVNS. The chain's CDR3 is CASSKSETQYF.

The V call is TRBV6-4, the J call TRBJ2-3. The CDR3 runs to 15 residues. In germline, CDR1 is MRHNA, CDR2 SNTAGT. Here the CDR3 reads CASSDSNGGTDTQYF.

The CDR3 loop is CASSKQGSYEQYF. V and J are TRBV19 and TRBJ2-7; TCRdb designates TRBD1, a call that cannot be tested without DNA. Per germline, CDR1 LNHDA and CDR2 SQIVND (reference sequence). The CDR3 spans 13 residues.

The chain is built from TRBV21-1 and TRBJ2-1; no DNA is available, so the TRBD2 call from TCRdb remains unchecked. TRBV21-1 is shown as a pseudogene. The CDR3 runs to 14 residues. CDR3: CASSRGTSGNEQFF.

This CDR3 is CASSFRGLAGSTDTQYF. The V call is TRBV5-1, the J call TRBJ2-3; no DNA is available, so the TRBD2 call from TCRdb remains unchecked. In germline, CDR1 is SGHRS, CDR2 YFSETQ. There are 17 residues in the CDR3.

V and J are TRBV7-9 and TRBJ1-5; TCRdb designates TRBD1, a call that cannot be tested without DNA. The CDR3 has 16 residues. Germline CDR1 is SEHNR and CDR2 is FQNEAQ (reference sequence). CDR3 sequence reads: CASSASDRGVNQPQHF.

The chain uses TRBV9 and TRBJ1-3. CDR1 SGDLS and CDR2 YYNGEE come from the germline V gene. The CDR3 sequence is 14 residues long. The CDR3 loop is CASTATPSGNTIYF.

This rearrangement joins TRBV18 to TRBJ2-3. This CDR3 has 14 residues. In germline, CDR1 is KGHSH, CDR2 LQKENI. The CDR3 spells CASSPEASTDTQYF.

The chain joins TRBV9 to TRBJ1-2. The CDR3 has 13 residues. Germline assignment: CDR1 SGDLS and CDR2 YYNGEE. The chain's CDR3 is CASSANHSWGYTF.